These 22 T cell receptor beta chains came from one sample sequenced in a study of CD8 T cells in Susac syndrome. Random hexamers were used to reverse transcribe an amount of roughly 0.5 to 1 ug RNA. MiXCR, run by TCRdb on the immunoSEQ multiplex PCR reads, gives a single entry per CDR3 protein. The sample lists about 110,000 distinct CDR3 sequences, roughly 97% seen once, with roughly 0.096% in the top ten. Specimen: CD4+ T cells from PBMCs. The source of these receptors is a human donor in good health.

V and J are TRBV27 and TRBJ2-3; 10 positions match TRBD1. After removal of 4 bases from V and 2 bases from J, the junction contained 12 bases not matched to a gene. The CDR3 runs to 18 residues. Germline CDR1 MNHEY, CDR2 SMNVEV (reference sequence). CDR3 in amino acids: CASSSPLRDRGLTDTQYF. The CDR3 nucleotides are TGTGCCAGCAGTTCGCCCCTCCGGGACAGGGGACTCACAGATACGCAGTATTTT.

The rearrangement uses TRBV6-5 and TRBJ2-5; D uncertain. V lost 0 bases and J 5 bases, leaving 13 bases between the germline ends. Germline-derived CDR1 and CDR2 are MNHEY and SVGAGI. The CDR3 runs 15 residues. CDR3 amino acids: CASSYSSGFGETQYF. CDR3 DNA: TGTGCCAGCAGTTACTCGAGTGGGTTTGGGGAGACCCAGTACTTC.

V usage is TRBV2 and J usage is TRBJ2-5, with TRBD1 as a possible D gene (6 bases). CDR3 length: 15 residues. V shed 4 bases and J shed 4 bases, with 16 bases lying between them. CDR1 is SNHLY, CDR2 FYNNEI, per germline. Here the CDR3 reads CASSGNRAPRETQYF. CDR3 DNA sequence: TGTGCCAGCAGTGGGAACAGGGCGCCCCGAGAGACCCAGTACTTC.

This clonotype has a single count. This chain joins TRBV4-2 and TRBJ2-7; D tentatively fits TRBD1 or TRBD2 (5 bases each). The CDR3 loop spans 14 amino acids. V lost 0 bases and J 10 bases, leaving 16 bases between the germline ends. CDR1 and CDR2 (germline): LGHNA, YNFKEQ. This CDR3 reads CASSQDIQVRGQYF. The CDR3 nucleotides read TGTGCCAGCAGCCAAGATATACAGGTTCGGGGCCAGTACTTC.

This clonotype has a single count. The chain carries TRBV5-1 and TRBJ1-6; 8 positions match TRBD1. V lost 3 bases to trimming and J lost 6 bases; unmatched junction nucleotides: 5. The CDR3 is made up of 15 amino acids. Per germline, CDR1 SGHRS and CDR2 YFSETQ. The CDR3 here is CASSYGQGGNSPLHF. The CDR3 nucleotides read TGCGCCAGCAGCTATGGACAGGGCGGTAATTCACCCCTCCACTTT.

The chain links TRBV9 to TRBJ2-3, with TRBD2 matching 9 bases. Germline CDR1 is SGDLS and CDR2 is YYNGEE. CDR3 length: 16 amino acids. Trimming took 4 bases from V and 6 from J; bases not matched to a gene: 12. In nucleotides, the CDR3 is TGTGCCAGCAGCCTCCTCACGGGCGGGGGGGCGGATACGCAGTATTTT. This encodes CASSLLTGGGADTQYF.

CDR3 protein: CASSPIPGIAQETQYF. CDR3 DNA: TGTGCCAGCAGTCCTATTCCGGGGATCGCACAAGAGACCCAGTACTTC. This chain connects TRBV27 to TRBJ2-5, with D tentatively TRBD2 (5 bases). Trimming took off 5 bases at V and 2 bases at J, with 18 bases between the two ends. The germline V gene encodes CDR1 MNHEY and CDR2 SMNVEV (reference sequence). The CDR3 has 16 amino acids.

This rearrangement joins TRBV12-3 or TRBV12-4 to TRBJ1-6; 7 bases fit TRBD1. The CDR3 sequence is 14 residues long. V shed 5 bases and J 7 bases; nucleotides not matched to a gene: 5. The CDR3 nucleotides read TGTGCCAGCAGTACGGACAGGTCGAATTCACCCCTCCACTTT. Amino acid sequence: CASSTDRSNSPLHF.

This chain connects TRBV5-6 to TRBJ1-5; D gene uncertain. V lost 1 base and J lost 5, with 13 bases in between. Germline assignment: CDR1 SGHDT and CDR2 YYEEEE. There are 15 residues in the CDR3. The CDR3 nucleotides are TGTGCCAGCAGCTTGCGGCGGCTTGACGATCAGCCCCAGCATTTT. Translation gives CASSLRRLDDQPQHF.

This clonotype was detected once. V usage is TRBV20-1 and J usage is TRBJ2-7, with 9 bases lining up with TRBD2. The V gene end was trimmed by 5 bases and the J gene end by 9 bases; junction bases not matched to a gene: 8. CDR3 length: 12 amino acids. From germline, CDR1 is DFQATT and CDR2 SNEGSKA (reference sequence). This chain's CDR3 is CSAPRGGEVQYF. CDR3 nucleotides: TGCAGTGCTCCGCGGGGGGGAGAGGTGCAGTACTTC.

V gene TRBV7-2 combines with J gene TRBJ2-5, with 11 bases lining up with TRBD2. The length of the CDR3 is 17 residues. Germline assignment: CDR1 SGHTA and CDR2 FQGNSA. After removal of 0 bases from V and 4 bases from J, the junction contained 7 bases not matched to a gene. CDR3 nucleotides: TGTGCCAGCAGCTTAGCCGGGCTAGCGGGAGGTTCAGAGACCCAGTACTTC. It encodes CASSLAGLAGGSETQYF.

The gene calls are TRBV19 and TRBJ2-2; no firm D call. V lost 0 bases and J 5 bases, leaving 7 bases between the germline ends. Germline assignment: CDR1 LNHDA and CDR2 SQIVND (reference sequence). The CDR3 has 14 residues. This chain's CDR3 is CASSIDPVTGELFF. The CDR3 nucleotides read TGTGCCAGTAGTATAGATCCCGTAACCGGGGAGCTGTTTTTT.

J is TRBJ1-3 and V is TRBV30; possible D gene TRBD1, 5 bases. The V and J ends lost 3 bases and 4 bases respectively, with 16 bases between them. CDR3 size: 15 residues. CDR1 is GTSNPN and CDR2 is SVGIG in the germline V gene (reference sequence). The CDR3 is CAWRTGGLGGNTIYF. The DNA of the CDR3 is TGTGCCTGGAGGACGGGGGGATTAGGAGGAAACACCATATATTTT.

This clonotype was seen once. This chain connects TRBV7-9 to TRBJ2-7; 8 bases fit TRBD1. J was trimmed by 0 bases and V by 5 bases; bases with no gene match: 3. Germline values: CDR1 SEHNR, CDR2 FQNEAQ (reference sequence). The length of the CDR3 is 14 residues. The chain's CDR3 is CASSPGQASYEQYF. The DNA of the CDR3 is TGTGCCAGCAGCCCGGGACAGGCCTCCTACGAGCAGTACTTC.

The genes are TRBV30 and TRBJ1-4; D gene ambiguous. Trimming shortened V by 2 bases and J by 8 bases, and 9 bases separated the two germline ends. Looked up from germline, CDR1 is GTSNPN and CDR2 is SVGIG (reference sequence). CDR3 length: 12 residues. The CDR3, as DNA: TGTGCCTGGAGTCCGCGTCGGGAAAAACTGTTTTTT. Protein product: CAWSPRREKLFF.

The chain carries TRBV5-1 and TRBJ2-2; D is uncertain. V was clipped by 3 bases and J by 4 bases, with 7 bases between them. CDR1 and CDR2 from the germline V gene are SGHRS and YFSETQ. There are 13 residues in the CDR3. CDR3 nucleotide sequence: TGCGCCAGCAGCTCCAGGACCACCGGGGAGCTGTTTTTT. This sequence encodes CASSSRTTGELFF.

The V gene is TRBV27, the J gene TRBJ2-7, with 8 positions matching TRBD1. In germline, CDR1 is MNHEY, CDR2 SMNVEV (reference sequence). After removal of 3 bases from V and 4 bases from J, the junction contained 8 bases not matched to a gene. The CDR3 extends over 15 amino acids. CDR3 region: CASSFVHQGAYEQYF. CDR3 nucleotides: TGTGCCAGCAGTTTCGTCCACCAGGGGGCTTACGAGCAGTACTTC.

V usage is TRBV12-3 or TRBV12-4 and J usage is TRBJ2-5; no clear D gene. CDR3 length equals 15 residues. V was trimmed by 4 bases and J by 2 bases, leaving 14 bases between them. The CDR3: CASSSRWWKQETQYF. The CDR3 nucleotides are TGTGCCAGCAGTTCACGGTGGTGGAAGCAAGAGACCCAGTACTTC.

This CDR3 is CSVSRQASIGGYTF. CDR3 in DNA: TGCAGCGTTTCCAGACAGGCTTCTATTGGAGGCTACACCTTC. The rearrangement links TRBV29-1 to TRBJ1-2; D perhaps matches TRBD1 (6 bases). The germline V and J ends were trimmed by 5 bases and 8 bases, with 21 bases remaining between them. Germline CDR1 SQVTM, CDR2 ANQGSEA. This CDR3 comprises 14 residues.

This clonotype is a singleton in its sample. The chain uses TRBV19 and TRBJ2-5, with no clear D. Trimming cost V 6 bases and J 1 base, with 9 bases left between them. The CDR3 contains 13 residues. CDR1 LNHDA and CDR2 SQIVND come from the germline V gene (reference sequence). The CDR3 nucleotides are TGTGCCAGTAGCCCAGATTTCCAAGAGACCCAGTACTTC. It yields the protein CASSPDFQETQYF.

The genes are TRBV5-4 and TRBJ2-3; no definite D call. The germline V gene has CDR1 SGHNT and CDR2 YYREEE (reference sequence). Trimming shortened V by 6 bases and J by 4 bases, and 15 bases separated the two germline ends. The length of the CDR3 is 14 residues. As DNA, the CDR3 is TGTGCCAGCACCGATGTGGAAACACCAGATACGCAGTATTTT. This gives the protein CASTDVETPDTQYF.

The chain carries TRBV29-1 and TRBJ2-7, with 9 bases matching TRBD2. There are 15 residues in the CDR3. The germline V gene encodes CDR1 SQVTM and CDR2 ANQGSEA. Germline trimming cut 2 bases from V and 2 bases from J; bases unmatched to any gene: 7. CDR3 nucleotides: TGCAGCGTTGAACACCTGGCGGGAGGGCCCTACGAGCAGTACTTC. Protein product: CSVEHLAGGPYEQYF.